These 21 T cell receptor beta chains came from one sample sequenced in a study of graft-versus-host responses after intestinal transplantation. Their antigens remain unidentified. Sequencing used immunoSEQ multiplex PCR; TCRdb keeps in-frame clones, though not all of them. The data contain under 100,000 clones, over 85% of them singletons. The sample was unstimulated CD8+ T cells sorted from spleen or lymph node cells, taken before transplant. These receptors originate from a human donor who was the organ donor for an intestinal transplant.

This sequence joins TRBV9 and TRBJ2-6; 10 bases line up with TRBD1. CDR3 length: 14 amino acids. The J segment lost 13 bases and the V segment lost 3 bases, leaving 7 bases of the junction unmatched. Germline V CDR1 and CDR2: SGDLS, YYNGEE. CDR3 sequence (DNA): TGTGCCAGCAGCGCCGACAGGGGGCCTCTGGTCCTGACTTTC. It translates to CASSADRGPLVLTF.

The chain employs TRBV19 and TRBJ2-1, with D maybe TRBD2 (6 bases). The CDR3 spans 12 residues. Germline V gene data show CDR1 as LNHDA and CDR2 as SQIVND (reference sequence). The V gene lost 3 bases and the J gene lost 11 bases, with 11 bases spanning the gap. Written as DNA, the CDR3 is TGTGCCAGTAGTATTGGAGGGTCGCAGCAGTTCTTC. Translation gives CASSIGGSQQFF.

J is TRBJ2-2 and V is TRBV4-3; perhaps TRBD2 as D (6 bases). Germline V gives CDR1 LGHNA, CDR2 YSLEER. The CDR3 extends over 13 amino acids. Trimming stripped 1 base from V and 11 bases from J, with 11 bases between. CDR3 coding DNA: TGCGCCAGCAGCCAAGTGGGGCGGGGCGAGCTGTTTTTT. This sequence encodes CASSQVGRGELFF.

The chain joins TRBV4-3 to TRBJ2-1; a possible D gene is TRBD2 (6 bases). From germline, CDR1 is LGHNA and CDR2 YSLEER. CDR3 size: 16 residues. The V end was cut by 1 base, the J end by 7 bases, with 17 bases between. The CDR3 loop reads CASSQVRGSRRNEQFF. The CDR3 DNA is TGCGCCAGCAGCCAAGTACGGGGGAGTAGGAGAAATGAGCAGTTCTTC.

The chain couples TRBV6-5 to TRBJ1-6; 7 bases are a match to TRBD1. Looked up from germline, CDR1 is MNHEY and CDR2 is SVGAGI. Trimming cost V 10 bases and J 7 bases; bases outside gene matches: 13. The CDR3 is made up of 15 amino acids. The CDR3 DNA sequence: TGTGCCACTCATCATCTAAACAGGGGAAATTCACCCCTCCACTTT. Its translation: CATHHLNRGNSPLHF.

The chain employs TRBV11-2 and TRBJ2-5, with TRBD1 as a possible D gene (6 bases). This CDR3 comprises 13 residues. The germline V gene encodes CDR1 SGHAT and CDR2 FQNNGV. The V and J ends lost 2 bases and 2 bases respectively, with 6 bases between them. The CDR3 DNA reads TGTGCCAGCAGCTTACAGGGGCAAGAGACCCAGTACTTC. This encodes CASSLQGQETQYF.

The chain combines TRBV19 with TRBJ2-7, with 7 bases lining up with TRBD1. The germline gives CDR1 LNHDA, CDR2 SQIVND (reference sequence). The V and J ends lost 6 bases and 0 bases, in that order; junction bases with no gene match: 5. There are 14 residues in the CDR3. CDR3 in amino acids: CASRLTGSSYEQYF. Written as DNA, the CDR3 is TGTGCCAGTAGGCTGACAGGGAGCTCCTACGAGCAGTACTTC.

The table lists this clone with a count of one. V and J are TRBV6-5 and TRBJ1-6; maybe TRBD1 (5 bases). This CDR3 contains 14 residues. In germline, CDR1 is MNHEY, CDR2 SVGAGI. Trimming stripped 6 bases from V and 7 bases from J, with 13 bases between. DNA of the CDR3: TGTGCCAGCAGCCAAGGGGCAGGGAATTCACCCCTCCACTTT. It specifies CASSQGAGNSPLHF.

This chain connects TRBV6-5 to TRBJ1-6, with D tentatively TRBD1 (5 bases). This CDR3 has 15 residues. The V gene's germline CDR1 is MNHEY and CDR2 SVGAGI. Trimming took 0 bases from V and 9 from J, leaving 12 bases between them. The CDR3 protein is CASSYSGGELSPLHF. The DNA for the CDR3 is TGTGCCAGCAGTTACTCCGGAGGGGAGCTTTCACCCCTCCACTTT.

The V and J genes are TRBV27 and TRBJ2-7, with TRBD1 matching over 9 bases. The V gene end was trimmed by 3 bases and the J gene end by 6 bases; junction bases not matched to a gene: 6. There are 14 residues in the CDR3. Germline lookup yields CDR1 MNHEY and CDR2 SMNVEV (reference sequence). As DNA, the CDR3 is TGTGCCAGCAGTTTCGTACAGGGGGCCGCCGAGCAGTACTTC. Its translation is CASSFVQGAAEQYF.

CDR3 in DNA: TGTGCCAGCAGGAGAACAGGGGCCTCCTACGAGCAGTACTTC. Its translation: CASRRTGASYEQYF. V gene TRBV2 combines with J gene TRBJ2-7, with 7 bases lining up with TRBD1. V gave up 6 bases and J gave up 0 bases; unmatched junction bases: 5. Germline values: CDR1 SNHLY, CDR2 FYNNEI. CDR3 length: 14 residues.

The chain couples TRBV27 to TRBJ2-1; 9 bases agree with TRBD2. The CDR3 is 17 amino acids. The J segment lost 2 bases and the V segment lost 4 bases, leaving 9 bases of the junction unmatched. Germline V gene sequence: CDR1 MNHEY, CDR2 SMNVEV (reference sequence). CDR3 in amino acids: CASSSILAGEPYNEQFF. The CDR3 region has the DNA TGTGCCAGCAGTTCAATATTAGCGGGAGAACCCTACAATGAGCAGTTCTTC.

This clone was counted once. This chain links TRBV4-2 with TRBJ2-3; 10 positions match TRBD2. J gave up 3 bases and V 6 bases, and 6 bases lay outside the gene matches. The CDR3 extends over 15 amino acids. The V gene's germline CDR1 is LGHNA and CDR2 YNFKEQ. The CDR3 coding sequence is TGTGCCAGCAGTCCAGCGGGAGGGGGGACAGATACGCAGTATTTT. This translates into CASSPAGGGTDTQYF.

This clone was recorded once. J is TRBJ1-1 and V is TRBV5-6, with D tentatively TRBD1 (5 bases). The germline gives CDR1 SGHDT, CDR2 YYEEEE. V lost 0 bases and J lost 7, with 10 bases in between. The CDR3 is made up of 13 amino acids. Written as DNA, the CDR3 is TGTGCCAGCAGCTTGGACAGGATGGATGAAGCTTTCTTT. It codes for CASSLDRMDEAFF.

This sequence joins TRBV16 and TRBJ2-3, with 11 bases identical to TRBD2. Germline lookup yields CDR1 KGHSY and CDR2 FQNENV. The junction had 9 bases not matched to a gene; V was cut back by 5 bases and J by 2 bases. The CDR3 has 17 residues. The CDR3 sequence is CASSETGTSGSTDTQYF. Here the CDR3 DNA reads TGTGCCAGCAGCGAAACCGGGACTAGCGGTTCCACAGATACGCAGTATTTT. The full variable domain, completed using reference TRBV16 and TRBJ2-3, is GEEVAQTPKHLVRGEGQKAKLYCAPIKGHSYVFWYQQVLKNEFKFLISFQNENVFDETGMPKERFSAKCLPNSPCSLEIQATKLEDSAVYFCASSETGTSGSTDTQYFGPGTRLTVL.

The V gene is TRBV5-8, the J gene TRBJ2-2; 10 bases map to TRBD2. With 3 bases clipped from V and 0 bases from J, the junction kept 5 bases outside the gene matches. The CDR3 loop spans 17 amino acids. Per germline, CDR1 SGHTS and CDR2 YDEGEE. The CDR3, as DNA: TGTGCCAGCAGCTCCTGGACTAGCGGAGCGAACACCGGGGAGCTGTTTTTT. Residues: CASSSWTSGANTGELFF.

The chain has TRBV4-2 and TRBJ1-6; a possible D gene is TRBD1 (5 bases). This CDR3 spans 17 amino acids. The germline V gene has CDR1 LGHNA and CDR2 YNFKEQ. V dropped 4 bases and J dropped 11 bases, with 24 bases sitting between them. The chain's CDR3 is CASSPRDEGSGGTPLHF. Here the CDR3 DNA reads TGTGCCAGCAGCCCCAGAGACGAGGGGTCCGGCGGGACACCCCTCCACTTT.

The V call is TRBV5-1, the J call TRBJ2-3; TRBD1 is a possible D gene (5 bases). Germline V CDR1 and CDR2: SGHRS, YFSETQ. The ends were cut back, 0 bases at V and 4 bases at J, with 12 bases in the middle. The CDR3 is 15 amino acids. CDR3 sequence reads: CASSLAVRGSDTQYF. The CDR3 nucleotides are TGCGCCAGCAGCTTGGCCGTAAGGGGTTCAGATACGCAGTATTTT. The whole variable domain, filled in from reference TRBV5-1 and TRBJ2-3, reads KAGVTQTPRYLIKTRGQQVTLSCSPISGHRSVSWYQQTPGQGLQFLFEYFSETQRNKGNFPGRFSGRQFSNSRSEMNVSTLELGDSALYLCASSLAVRGSDTQYFGPGTRLTVL.

The rearrangement links TRBV7-9 to TRBJ2-3; weak D call: TRBD2 (6 bases). Germline V CDR1 and CDR2: SEHNR, FQNEAQ (reference sequence). The CDR3 spans 18 residues. Between the trimmed V and J ends, which lost 5 bases and 0 bases, there was a span of 21 bases. The DNA of the CDR3 is TGTGCCAGCAGCCCAAACCTCGGGAGCTCTGGGAGCACAGATACGCAGTATTTT. Its protein product is CASSPNLGSSGSTDTQYF.

The chain carries TRBV6-5 and TRBJ1-1; D call uncertain. CDR1 is MNHEY and CDR2 is SVGAGI in the germline V gene. Trimming cost V 6 bases and J 6 bases, with 17 bases left between them. CDR3 length equals 14 residues. Here the CDR3 reads CASRAHRGTAEAFF. The CDR3 DNA sequence: TGTGCCAGCAGGGCTCATCGAGGAACCGCTGAAGCTTTCTTT.

The chain carries TRBV4-1 and TRBJ2-1, with TRBD2 identical over 11 bases. The CDR3 consists of 16 residues. The ends lost 0 bases at V and 7 bases at J; junction bases unmatched: 5. CDR1 and CDR2 from the germline V gene are MGHRA and YSYEKL. In nucleotides, the CDR3 is TGCGCCAGCAGCCAAGAGATGTCTAGCGGGAGGAATGAGCAGTTCTTC. Protein product: CASSQEMSSGRNEQFF.